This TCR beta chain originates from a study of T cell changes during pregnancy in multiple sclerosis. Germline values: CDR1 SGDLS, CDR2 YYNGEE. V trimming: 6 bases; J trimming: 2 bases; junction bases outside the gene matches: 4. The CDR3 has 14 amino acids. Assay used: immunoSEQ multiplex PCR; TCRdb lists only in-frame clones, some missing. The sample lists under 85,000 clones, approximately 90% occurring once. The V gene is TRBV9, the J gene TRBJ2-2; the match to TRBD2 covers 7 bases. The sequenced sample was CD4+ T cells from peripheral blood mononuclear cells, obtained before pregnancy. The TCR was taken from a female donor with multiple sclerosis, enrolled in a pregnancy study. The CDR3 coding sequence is TGTGCCAGCACCCCGGGGGGAAACACCGGGGAGCTGTTTTTT. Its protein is CASTPGGNTGELFF.